Following are 16 T cell receptor beta chains from one sample sequenced in a study of blood T cell repertoires in COVID-19. Data came from immunoSEQ multiplex PCR; TCRdb stores just in-frame clones and leaves some out. The table lists approximately 80,000 clones, about 68% of them singletons. The specimen was peripheral blood. Receptors were obtained from a man between 50 and 59 years old with active or convalescent COVID-19.

This clone occurred once. V usage is TRBV19 and J usage is TRBJ2-7, with 8 positions matching TRBD2. Germline V gene lookup returns CDR1 LNHDA and CDR2 SQIVND (reference sequence). The CDR3 spans 15 residues. Trimming cost V 5 bases and J 3 bases; bases outside gene matches: 9. CDR3 DNA: TGTGCCAGTAGTCCCCGGGGGGGGAGTCGCTACGAGCAGTACTTC. It codes for CASSPRGGSRYEQYF. The whole variable domain, remainder taken from reference TRBV19 and TRBJ2-7, is DGGITQSPKYLFRKEGQNVTLSCEQNLNHDAMYWYRQDPGQGLRLIYYSQIVNDFQKGDIAEGYSVSREKKESFPLTVTSAQKNPTAFYLCASSPRGGSRYEQYFGPGTRLTVT.

This clone was observed a handful of times. Other DNA sequences in the sample encode the same CDR3. This chain connects TRBV18 to TRBJ1-4; 7 bases match TRBD1. J gave up 0 bases and V 3 bases, and 4 bases lay outside the gene matches. Germline V lookup: CDR1 KGHSH, CDR2 LQKENI. The CDR3 consists of 16 residues. The chain's CDR3 is CASSPGQPATNEKLFF. Written as DNA, the CDR3 is TGTGCCAGCTCACCGGGACAGCCAGCAACTAATGAAAAACTGTTTTTT.

The chain recombines TRBV7-2 with TRBJ1-2; 12 nucleotides line up with TRBD1. The CDR3 contains 16 residues. V lost 6 bases to trimming and J lost 4 bases; unmatched junction nucleotides: 9. The germline V gene has CDR1 SGHTA and CDR2 FQGNSA. As DNA, the CDR3 is TGTGCCAGCAGACCGGGACAGGGGGCCGGGTTCTATGGCTACACCTTC. This sequence encodes CASRPGQGAGFYGYTF.

This chain links TRBV6-5 with TRBJ1-1, with 9 bases aligning to TRBD1. CDR1 and CDR2 from the germline V gene are MNHEY and SVGAGI. V shed 1 base, J shed 5 bases, and the junction held 5 bases outside the gene matches. The CDR3 covers 15 residues. CDR3 protein: CASSYLGTGRTEAFF. The CDR3 region has the DNA TGTGCCAGCAGTTACTTGGGGACAGGGAGAACTGAAGCTTTCTTT.

This clone has more than one count but fewer than ten. V gene TRBV7-2 combines with J gene TRBJ1-5, with D possibly being TRBD1 (6 bases). Germline loops: CDR1 SGHTA, CDR2 FQGNSA. V was pared by 4 bases and J by 5 bases, with 9 bases between. This CDR3 region has 13 residues. The CDR3 sequence is CASSSDSYQPQHF. The CDR3 DNA reads TGTGCCAGCAGCTCGGACAGTTATCAGCCCCAGCATTTT.

This clone was observed once. The chain uses TRBV7-3 and TRBJ2-1, with D unclear. The V and J ends lost 5 bases and 8 bases respectively, with 16 bases between them. Germline CDR1 SGHTA, CDR2 FQGTGA. This CDR3 spans 14 amino acids. The CDR3, as DNA: TGTGCCAGCAGCCCCCGGTTTGGTCGGGATGAGCAGTTCTTC. Translated: CASSPRFGRDEQFF.

The chain couples TRBV30 to TRBJ2-4; D gene ambiguous. The CDR3 consists of 12 residues. V was trimmed by 2 bases and J by 7 bases, leaving 9 bases between them. Germline CDR1 is GTSNPN and CDR2 is SVGIG (reference sequence). CDR3 DNA: TGTGCCTGGAGTTTGACTCTGAACATTCAGTACTTC. Translation: CAWSLTLNIQYF.

The chain uses TRBV5-6 and TRBJ2-3, with 7 nucleotides matching TRBD1. CDR3 length: 17 amino acids. V lost 1 base to trimming and J lost 4 bases; unmatched junction nucleotides: 12. Looked up from germline, CDR1 is SGHDT and CDR2 is YYEEEE. In nucleotides, the CDR3 is TGTGCCAGCAGCTTGCCACAGGGGCACAGATACGCAGATACGCAGTATTTT. Translated: CASSLPQGHRYADTQYF.

The rearrangement links TRBV9 to TRBJ2-1; 8 positions agree with TRBD2. The V gene's germline CDR1 is SGDLS and CDR2 YYNGEE. The trim removed 4 bases at V and 2 bases at J, leaving 5 bases unmatched. This CDR3 has 15 residues. CDR3 residues: CASSPGGAPYNEQFF. The CDR3 region has the DNA TGTGCCAGCAGCCCCGGGGGGGCGCCCTACAATGAGCAGTTCTTC.

This rearrangement joins TRBV10-3 to TRBJ2-7; a weak D match, TRBD1 (6 bases). Trimming shortened V by 3 bases and J by 2 bases, and 11 bases separated the two germline ends. The germline V gene encodes CDR1 ENHRY and CDR2 SYGVKD. The CDR3 sequence is 14 residues long. The CDR3: CAISDTGQPYEQYF. In DNA form, the CDR3 reads TGTGCCATCAGTGATACGGGACAACCCTACGAGCAGTACTTC.

The rearrangement joins TRBV7-8 to TRBJ2-3, with 7 bases aligning to TRBD2. The CDR3 sequence is 16 residues long. J was trimmed by 2 bases and V by 0 bases; bases with no gene match: 5. Germline assignment: CDR1 SGHVS and CDR2 FQNEAQ. DNA of the CDR3: TGTGCCAGCAGCTTAGCGCTTGGGGGGGTCACAGATACGCAGTATTTT. It is translated as CASSLALGGVTDTQYF.

This chain connects TRBV2 to TRBJ1-1, with TRBD1 matching 7 bases. The CDR3 spans 14 residues. Per the germline V gene, CDR1 is SNHLY and CDR2 is FYNNEI. The V gene end was trimmed by 4 bases and the J gene end by 5 bases; junction bases not matched to a gene: 7. The CDR3 sequence is CASSGGTAATEAFF. CDR3 DNA sequence: TGTGCCAGCAGTGGCGGGACAGCCGCTACTGAAGCTTTCTTT. The full variable domain, in which reference TRBV2 and TRBJ1-1 provide the parts outside the CDR3, is EPEVTQTPSHQVTQMGQEVILRCVPISNHLYFYWYRQILGQKVEFLVSFYNNEISEKSEIFDDQFSVERPDGSNFTLKIRSTKLEDSAMYFCASSGGTAATEAFFGQGTRLTVV.

This rearrangement joins TRBV11-2 to TRBJ1-2; D is uncertain. Germline loops: CDR1 SGHAT, CDR2 FQNNGV. This CDR3 is built from 14 residues. Trimming left V 2 bases short and J 10 bases short, with 17 bases between. The CDR3 bases are TGTGCCAGCAGCTTATCGCCCGCGGCCGGCGACTACACCTTC. Residues: CASSLSPAAGDYTF.

The CDR3, as DNA: TGCGCCAGCAGTGAGGGGACAGGGCGATATTCACCCCTCCACTTT. It codes for CASSEGTGRYSPLHF. The rearrangement links TRBV10-1 to TRBJ1-6; 9 bases fit TRBD1. The CDR3 covers 15 residues. Unmatched junction bases numbered 4, after V lost 2 bases and J lost 8 bases. The germline CDR1 and CDR2 sequences are WNHNN and SYGVQD (reference sequence).

The rearrangement uses TRBV18 and TRBJ1-1, with TRBD1 matching 11 bases. Germline-derived CDR1 and CDR2 are KGHSH and LQKENI. This CDR3 is built from 17 residues. With 3 bases clipped from V and 4 bases from J, the junction kept 10 bases outside the gene matches. The CDR3 coding sequence is TGTGCCAGCTCACCTTCCGGGACAGGGGGTTTGACCACTGAAGCTTTCTTT. Protein sequence: CASSPSGTGGLTTEAFF. The full variable domain, rest sourced from reference TRBV18 and TRBJ1-1, is NAGVMQNPRHLVRRRGQEARLRCSPMKGHSHVYWYRQLPEEGLKFMVYLQKENIIDESGMPKERFSAEFPKEGPSILRIQQVVRGDSAAYFCASSPSGTGGLTTEAFFGQGTRLTVV.

The chain combines TRBV7-3 with TRBJ2-2; TRBD2 aligns across 7 bases. With V trimmed by 5 bases and J by 6 bases, 6 bases remained unmatched. CDR1 and CDR2 from the germline V gene are SGHTA and FQGTGA. The CDR3 sequence is 14 residues long. CDR3 nucleotides: TGTGCCAGCAGCGCTCGCGGGGGTCCCGGGGAGCTGTTTTTT. This encodes CASSARGGPGELFF.